This T cell receptor (beta chain) was profiled in a study of T-cell reconstitution after alpha-beta-depleted transplantation in children. General study results and limits: The origin of high day-60 TCRbeta diversity in some patients lay in surviving recipient T cells and thymic progenitors. Hyperexpanded clones declined; after one year, newly produced T cells mostly supplied diversity. Several hundred rapidly expanded clones from non-depleted graft cells reportedly supplied alpha-beta T cells about two months post-transplant.

The CDR3 is 17 residues long. CDR1 and CDR2 from the germline V gene are SGHDT and YYEEEE. V was cut by 0 bases and J by 0 bases, with 13 bases left in between. Unique molecular identifiers were built into the TCRbeta library. TCRdb fed the PCR reads into MiXCR, producing one record per CDR3 protein. This sample has about 540,000 distinct CDR3 sequences; 25% to 30% occur once, and the top ten carry about a third. Details on this clonotype: The target antigen is unknown.

The sample in question was PBMCs, obtained before TCRalphabeta/CD19-depleted stem cell transplant. The J gene is TRBJ2-4, the V gene TRBV5-6; no firm D call. This TCR came from a boy less than two years old with Wiskott-Aldrich syndrome, due to receive a stem cell transplant. The CDR3 protein is CASSLVLAGIAKNIQYF. The CDR3 DNA is TGTGCCAGCAGCTTGGTCTTGGCTGGCATAGCCAAAAACATTCAGTACTTC.